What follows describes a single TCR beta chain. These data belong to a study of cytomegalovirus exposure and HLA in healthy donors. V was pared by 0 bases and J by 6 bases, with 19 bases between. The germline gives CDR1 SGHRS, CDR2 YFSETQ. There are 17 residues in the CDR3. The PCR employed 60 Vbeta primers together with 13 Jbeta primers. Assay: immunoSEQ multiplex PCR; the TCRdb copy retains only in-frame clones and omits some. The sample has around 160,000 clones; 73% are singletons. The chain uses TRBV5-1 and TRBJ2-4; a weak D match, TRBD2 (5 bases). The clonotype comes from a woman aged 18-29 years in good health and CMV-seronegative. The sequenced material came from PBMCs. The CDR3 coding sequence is TGCGCCAGCAGCTTGGCCATCGGTAGCGAGAGATTAAACATTCAGTACTTC. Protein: CASSLAIGSERLNIQYF.